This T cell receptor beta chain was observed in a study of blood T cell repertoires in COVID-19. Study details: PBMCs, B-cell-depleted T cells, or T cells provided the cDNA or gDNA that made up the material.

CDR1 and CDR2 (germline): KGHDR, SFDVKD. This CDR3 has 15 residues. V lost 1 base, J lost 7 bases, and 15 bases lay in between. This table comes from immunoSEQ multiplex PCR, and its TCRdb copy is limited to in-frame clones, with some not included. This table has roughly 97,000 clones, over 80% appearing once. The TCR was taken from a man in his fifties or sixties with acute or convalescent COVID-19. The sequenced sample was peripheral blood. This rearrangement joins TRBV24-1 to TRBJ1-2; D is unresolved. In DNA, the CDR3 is TGTGCCACCAGTGATTTCACCGGGAATCGGGGTGGCTACACCTTC. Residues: CATSDFTGNRGGYTF.